This T cell receptor (beta chain) was retrieved from a study of T-cell memory formation after mild COVID-19 (dated by TCRdb to the early 2020s). For the wider study: Most TCR sequence clusters were specific to one of the two donors. Longitudinal TCRalpha and TCRbeta repertoire sequencing tracked T-cell clones expanding and contracting after mild COVID-19 in a couple of donors. Two young, previously healthy adult volunteers made up the cohort, one male and one female.

Sequencing took place on an Illumina NovaSeq 6000. TCRalpha and TCRbeta cDNA libraries were constructed by 5'RACE with constant-segment primers, with sample barcodes and unique molecular identifiers being introduced. Trizol reagent was used to extract RNA from every sample. Libraries were amplified in two PCR steps, with a second sample barcode and Illumina TruSeq adapters added in the second step. Sequencing of libraries was performed on an Illumina NovaSeq with 2 x 150 bp paired-end reads. The published analysis was carried out like this. Demultiplexing of reads and collapsing into UMI-guided consensus sequences were performed with migec v1.2.7. Using mixcr v2.1.11, UMI consensuses were aligned to TRA and TRB V and J templates and then assembled into clonotypes. Clonotypes were classified as expanded or contracted when called significant by both edgeR and NoisET, with noise models trained on biological replicates. edgeR calls used a false discovery rate-adjusted p below 0.01 and a log2 fold-change threshold of 1. PCA with hierarchical clustering of max-normalized trajectories of the 1000 most abundant clonotypes was used as exploratory dynamics analysis. The CD4 or CD8 phenotype of responding clones was assigned using the separately sequenced CD4+ and CD8+ repertoires. Clones were called with MiXCR by TCRdb after fastp trimmed the public reads at Q25, and only in-frame beta chains were retained. Each CDR3 protein gets just one entry, which takes the most common genes and DNA from the rows behind it. The V and J calls come from TCRdb's annotation, not from the publication. In all, the sample holds a few hundred thousand distinct CDR3 sequences, and roughly an eighth of those were seen once. The top ten clonotypes cover over 20% of the sample.

To note about this clonotype: Its antigen is not yet known. Base qualities were left out, and no much larger clone turns up one base away.

Ficoll-Paque density gradient centrifugation was the method used to isolate PBMCs. The germline V gene specifies SNHLY as CDR1 and FYNNEI as CDR2. For this chain, trimming is 5 bases at the V end and 2 bases at the J end, and the number of junction bases without a gene match is 7. The CDR3 numbers 17 residues from cysteine through phenylalanine. Here the CDR3 DNA is all that survives: 51 bases in frame from base 1. The full study reports these points: Some responding clones were detected in pre-infection memory, suggesting pre-existing cross-reactive memory T cells joined the SARS-CoV-2 response. Balanced CD4/CD8 phenotypes were observed for clones contracting from day 15 to 85, whereas a bias towards CD4+ was observed for a second wave of clones expanding from day 15 to 37. Contracting CD4+ clones were located mainly in the CM and EM memory subsets, whereas CD8+ clones were found to be enriched in EMRA. Only a couple of mild cases were covered by the study, and larger cohorts that include severe cases with pre-infection samples were considered necessary. SARS-CoV-2 specificity of the second-wave clones peaking on day 37 was not confirmed.

The clonotype originates from a man aged 18 to 30 who had mild COVID-19 (a few samples of this study predate the infection). The sample titles of this study are shuffled in the database, so cell type and time point are left out; the donor was told from shared clones. The chain employs TRBV2 and TRBJ2-3, and TRBD2 aligns with 13 junction nucleotides. Sequenced input: PBMCs or a T cell subset sorted from them (not recorded which). The CDR3: CASSSKLAGGPTDTQYF. At the DNA level, the sequence is TGTGCCAGCAGTTCTAAACTAGCGGGGGGGCCCACAGATACGCAGTATTTT.